This T cell receptor (beta chain) came from a study of T cell repertoires in cytomegalovirus infection. Germline V gene sequence: CDR1 MNHNY, CDR2 SVGAGI (reference sequence). The CDR3 is 13 amino acids. The V gene lost 1 base and the J gene lost 1 base, with 2 bases spanning the gap. This clonotype came up many times. It may be a read error: a sequence one base away is much more abundant. One entry per CDR3 protein, called by TCRdb with MiXCR from the reads. This table has 120,000 to 150,000 distinct CDR3 sequences, roughly 6% appearing once. The receptor's source is a human donor in good health (CMV status not recorded). Some clones in this sample may be carry-over from other donors' samples. Sample: PBMCs. The chain recombines TRBV6-6 with TRBJ1-5; D is ambiguous. The CDR3, as DNA: TGTGCCAGCAGTTACTTGAGCAATCAGCCCCAGCATTTT. Protein: CASSYLSNQPQHF.